This is a list of T cell receptor beta chains from one sample in a study of T cell responses to AZD1222 COVID-19 vaccine. The protocol was immunoSEQ multiplex PCR, while the TCRdb copy is restricted to in-frame clones and leaves out a portion. The sample lists 70,000 to 95,000 clones, around 87% occurring once. Sequencing used peripheral blood, obtained 28 days after the second AZD1222 dose. The source of these receptors is an adult who received the AZD1222 COVID-19 vaccine. CDR3s include the opening cysteine and the closing phenylalanine or tryptophan. The D gene is left open where the match is weak. Rows may omit the clone size; those that give it use once, few, many or a size class.

cdr3_aa	cdr3_nt	d_call	j_call	clone_size	v_call
CASSLSPSGVHNEQFF	TGTGCCAGCAGCTTATCGCCTAGCGGGGTCCACAATGAGCAGTTCTTC	TRBD2	TRBJ2-1	few	TRBV7-9
CATSDPTADKQETQYF	TGTGCCACCAGTGACCCGACAGCGGATAAACAAGAGACCCAGTACTTC	.	TRBJ2-5	.	TRBV24-1
CASTPMKTSGGAYEQYF	TGTGCCAGCACCCCCATGAAGACTAGCGGGGGAGCCTACGAGCAGTACTTC	TRBD2	TRBJ2-7	once	TRBV5-6
CASRKGFGEDSPLHF	TGCGCCAGCAGAAAGGGGTTTGGGGAGGATTCACCCCTCCACTTT	.	TRBJ1-6	.	TRBV23-1
CASIVQGGSGELFF	TGTGCCAGTATAGTCCAGGGGGGGTCCGGGGAGCTGTTTTTT	.	TRBJ2-2	.	TRBV19
CASRVTGGPNQPQHF	TGTGCCAGTAGGGTAACAGGGGGCCCAAATCAGCCCCAGCATTTT	TRBD1	TRBJ1-5	.	TRBV19
CAINDGLKETQYF	TGTGCCATCAATGACGGACTAAAAGAGACCCAGTACTTC	.	TRBJ2-5	.	TRBV10-3
CASSQGAVGEQYF	TGTGCCAGCAGCCAAGGGGCTGTTGGCGAGCAGTACTTC	.	TRBJ2-7	.	TRBV4-2
CASSVEGGLPGRENEGYGYTF	TGTGCCAGCAGCGTAGAAGGAGGTCTCCCGGGCAGGGAAAATGAGGGCTATGGCTACACCTTC	.	TRBJ1-2	.	TRBV9
CASSLTGDYGYTF	TGTGCCAGCAGTTTGACAGGGGACTATGGCTACACCTTC	TRBD1	TRBJ1-2	.	TRBV2
CAISEISGTDTQYF	TGTGCCATCAGTGAAATTAGCGGAACAGATACGCAGTATTTT	.	TRBJ2-3	.	TRBV10-3
CASSYIPGVAYNEQFF	TGTGCCAGCAGTTACATCCCCGGGGTGGCCTACAATGAGCAGTTCTTC	.	TRBJ2-1	.	TRBV6-5
CASATGVNYGYTF	TGTGCCAGCGCTACAGGGGTTAACTATGGCTACACCTTC	TRBD1	TRBJ1-2	.	TRBV2
CASSLWADYNEQFF	TGTGCCAGCAGCCTCTGGGCAGACTACAATGAGCAGTTCTTC	.	TRBJ2-1	once	TRBV7-8
CASQGQGIPEAFF	TGTGCCAGCCAAGGACAGGGGATCCCCGAAGCTTTCTTT	TRBD1	TRBJ1-1	once	TRBV11-1
CASRTGGWGTEAFF	TGTGCCAGCAGGACAGGGGGGTGGGGGACTGAAGCTTTCTTT	TRBD1	TRBJ1-1	.	TRBV27
CASSLASTVSSYNEQFF	TGTGCCAGCAGCTTAGCCTCGACAGTTAGCTCCTACAATGAGCAGTTCTTC	.	TRBJ2-1	.	TRBV7-8
CASSLRTDTQYF	TGTGCCAGCAGCTTACGAACAGATACGCAGTATTTT	.	TRBJ2-3	.	TRBV5-4
CASSLGPGIQETQYF	TGTGCCAGCAGCTTAGGTCCCGGTATTCAAGAGACCCAGTACTTC	.	TRBJ2-5	.	TRBV11-1
CASSLGPGQSYEQYF	TGTGCCAGCAGTTTAGGACCGGGACAATCATACGAGCAGTACTTC	.	TRBJ2-7	.	TRBV5-5
CASSLGGGNTIYF	TGTGCCAGCAGTTTAGGGGGTGGAAACACCATATATTTT	.	TRBJ1-3	few	TRBV12-3/TRBV12-4
CASSAPGANSYNEQFF	TGTGCCAGCAGTGCCCCGGGGGCCAACTCCTACAATGAGCAGTTCTTC	.	TRBJ2-1	.	TRBV28
CASSIGPVGNYGYTF	TGTGCCAGTAGTATAGGCCCCGTGGGCAACTATGGCTACACCTTC	.	TRBJ1-2	.	TRBV19
CASSPGVSNQPQHF	TGTGCCAGCTCACCAGGGGTTAGCAATCAGCCCCAGCATTTT	.	TRBJ1-5	.	TRBV18
CASSPTGNTEAFF	TGCGCCAGCAGCCCTACAGGGAACACTGAAGCTTTCTTT	.	TRBJ1-1	.	TRBV4-3
CATSRDNPAYGYTF	TGTGCCACCAGCAGAGATAATCCGGCCTATGGCTACACCTTC	.	TRBJ1-2	.	TRBV15
CASSPRVRKNEQFF	TGTGCCAGCAGCCCCCGGGTCCGTAAGAATGAGCAGTTCTTC	.	TRBJ2-1	.	TRBV11-2